This entry lists 20 T cell receptor beta chains sequenced from one sample in a study of cytomegalovirus exposure and HLA in healthy donors. It was with 60 Vbeta and 13 Jbeta primers that the PCR ran. TCRdb's table, derived via immunoSEQ multiplex PCR, lists solely in-frame clones and lacks some. The sample includes some 150,000 clones, about four fifths of them seen just once. Sequencing was carried out using PBMCs. The receptor set was obtained from a male donor in good health and CMV-seronegative.

The chain has TRBV4-2 and TRBJ2-1; TRBD2 matches at 7 bases. The CDR3 contains 17 residues. Trimming removed 0 bases from V and 0 bases from J; junction bases left unmatched: 5. Germline CDR1 LGHNA, CDR2 YNFKEQ. The CDR3 DNA reads TGTGCCAGCAGCCAAGAACCAGCGGGGAGCTCCTACAATGAGCAGTTCTTC. This encodes CASSQEPAGSSYNEQFF.

The rearrangement joins TRBV6-6 to TRBJ2-1, with D possibly matching TRBD2 (5 bases). Germline CDR1 and CDR2: MNHNY and SVGAGI (reference sequence). This CDR3 region has 13 residues. Deletions cut 2 bases from V and 8 bases from J, with 10 bases between. The CDR3 DNA reads as TGTGCCAGCAGTTACGATAGGCGGGATGAGCAGTTCTTC. Residues: CASSYDRRDEQFF.

The chain is built from TRBV30 and TRBJ2-2, with D tentatively TRBD2 (6 bases). In germline, CDR1 is GTSNPN, CDR2 SVGIG (reference sequence). V gave up 0 bases and J gave up 3 bases, with 11 bases separating them. This CDR3 spans 15 amino acids. In nucleotides, the CDR3 is TGTGCCTGGAGTGTACTCTGGGAGGACACCGGGGAGCTGTTTTTT. This translates into CAWSVLWEDTGELFF.

The rearrangement uses TRBV7-9 and TRBJ1-4; tentatively, D is TRBD1 (5 bases). The CDR3 spans 14 residues. V lost 2 bases to trimming and J lost 8 bases, with 12 bases between them. Per the germline V gene, CDR1 is SEHNR and CDR2 is FQNEAQ (reference sequence). The CDR3 region is CASSLRQQIEKLFF. For the CDR3, the DNA is TGTGCCAGCAGCTTAAGACAGCAAATCGAAAAACTGTTTTTT.

This clone was counted only a few times. The rearrangement links TRBV27 to TRBJ1-1, with TRBD1 matching over 8 bases. With 1 base clipped from V and 4 bases from J, the junction kept 5 bases outside the gene matches. The CDR3 extends over 15 amino acids. Germline V lookup: CDR1 MNHEY, CDR2 SMNVEV (reference sequence). CDR3 nucleotide sequence: TGTGCCAGCAGTTTATATCCAGGGGGCTTCACTGAAGCTTTCTTT. Residues: CASSLYPGGFTEAFF.

A few counts support this clone. The DNA of the CDR3 is TGTGCCAGCTCACCCGGACTAACCTCCTACGAGCAGTACTTC. This sequence encodes CASSPGLTSYEQYF. V gene TRBV18 combines with J gene TRBJ2-7; D might be TRBD2 (6 bases). Germline CDR1 and CDR2: KGHSH and LQKENI. The CDR3 covers 14 residues. V lost 3 bases and J 0 bases, leaving 9 bases between the germline ends.

This clone was recorded once. The V and J genes are TRBV11-3 and TRBJ2-6, with D hard to call. The CDR3 spans 14 residues. The V gene's germline CDR1 is SGHNT and CDR2 YENEEA. V lost 4 bases to trimming and J lost 3 bases, with 7 bases between them. CDR3 in DNA: TGTGCCAGCAGCTATCGAGGTGGGGCCAACGTCCTGACTTTC. Translated: CASSYRGGANVLTF.

CDR3 sequence: CASSSSGTAYYEQYF. For the CDR3, the DNA is TGTGCCAGCAGTTCTTCCGGGACAGCATACTACGAGCAGTACTTC. The rearrangement uses TRBV28 and TRBJ2-7; TRBD1 matches 7 bases. Germline V CDR1 and CDR2: MDHEN, SYDVKM. The trim removed 4 bases at V and 3 bases at J, leaving 9 bases unmatched. The CDR3 spans 15 residues.

The rearrangement uses TRBV15 and TRBJ1-1; the D gene is possibly TRBD1 (6 bases). CDR1 is LNHNV and CDR2 is YYDKDF in the germline V gene (reference sequence). The CDR3 has 14 residues. With 2 bases removed from V and 0 bases from J, the gap between germline ends came to 7 bases. DNA for the CDR3: TGTGCCACCAGCAGACAGGGGCTGAACACTGAAGCTTTCTTT. Translating gives CATSRQGLNTEAFF.

This clone has a single count. This sequence joins TRBV5-6 and TRBJ1-2; 7 nucleotides agree with TRBD1. With 4 bases clipped from V and 2 bases from J, the junction kept 2 bases outside the gene matches. Germline loops: CDR1 SGHDT, CDR2 YYEEEE. This CDR3 has 13 residues. In DNA, the CDR3 is TGTGCCAGCAGCCAGACAGGGAACTATGGCTACACCTTC. Protein product: CASSQTGNYGYTF.

For the CDR3, the DNA is TGTGCCAGCAGACTCCCGGGACAGGGGGCGTCTAATGAAAAACTGTTTTTT. Amino acid sequence: CASRLPGQGASNEKLFF. The V and J genes are TRBV5-8 and TRBJ1-4; 12 nucleotides match TRBD1. Germline CDR1 and CDR2: SGHTS and YDEGEE. The junction had 8 bases not matched to a gene; V was cut back by 5 bases and J by 3 bases. This CDR3 contains 17 residues.

V usage is TRBV10-2 and J usage is TRBJ2-7; a possible D gene is TRBD1 (6 bases). The germline V gene has CDR1 WSHSY and CDR2 SAAADI. This CDR3 is built from 13 residues. Trimming took 3 bases from V and 5 from J, leaving 11 bases between them. The CDR3 nucleotides are TGCGCCAGCAGTGATCCCTACAGGGACGAGCAGTACTTC. It encodes CASSDPYRDEQYF.

The rearrangement joins TRBV20-1 to TRBJ2-3; maybe TRBD2 (6 bases). The CDR3 runs to 11 residues. V gave up 6 bases and J gave up 6 bases, with 10 bases separating them. Germline lookup yields CDR1 DFQATT and CDR2 SNEGSKA (reference sequence). CDR3 in DNA: TGCAGTGCAATAAGCGGGGATACGCAGTATTTT. It encodes CSAISGDTQYF.

This CDR3 is CASSPRDRATYEQYF. The CDR3 region has the DNA TGCGCCAGCAGCCCTCGGGACAGGGCGACCTACGAGCAGTACTTC. The chain is built from TRBV5-1 and TRBJ2-7; 9 bases agree with TRBD1. V lost 4 bases and J lost 2; bases outside the gene matches: 7. Germline CDR1 is SGHRS and CDR2 is YFSETQ. The CDR3 is 15 residues long.

This chain joins TRBV7-2 and TRBJ2-1, with 7 bases that match TRBD1. CDR3 length equals 15 residues. Germline trimming cut 5 bases from V and 4 bases from J; bases unmatched to any gene: 8. Germline V lookup: CDR1 SGHTA, CDR2 FQGNSA. The CDR3 DNA is TGTGCCAGCAGCCCAGTAGGGACAGATTACAATGAGCAGTTCTTC. Its protein is CASSPVGTDYNEQFF.

The chain couples TRBV5-1 to TRBJ2-7; 7 bases match TRBD2. The ends lost 0 bases at V and 4 bases at J; junction bases unmatched: 7. Germline CDR1 SGHRS, CDR2 YFSETQ. This CDR3 spans 15 amino acids. The CDR3 DNA is TGCGCCAGCAGCTTGGTAGGCGGGGGAGCTTACGAGCAGTACTTC. Protein: CASSLVGGGAYEQYF.

The chain uses TRBV2 and TRBJ2-5; 11 positions agree with TRBD2. The CDR3 extends over 15 amino acids. Germline-derived CDR1 and CDR2 are SNHLY and FYNNEI. V gave up 5 bases and J gave up 7 bases; unmatched junction bases: 9. CDR3 DNA: TGTGCCAGCAGTCAAGATAGCGGGGGGGCGGTGACCCAGTACTTC. This codes for CASSQDSGGAVTQYF.

This clone was seen once. This CDR3 is also generated by other DNA sequences in the sample. This sequence joins TRBV6-1 and TRBJ1-1; 9 bases map to TRBD1. The CDR3 runs 15 residues. CDR1 and CDR2 (germline): MNHNS, SASEGT. Germline trimming cut 7 bases from V and 3 bases from J; bases unmatched to any gene: 9. The CDR3 sequence is CASNSGQGRHTEAFF. CDR3 sequence (DNA): TGTGCCAGCAATTCTGGACAGGGGAGACACACTGAAGCTTTCTTT.

This chain links TRBV18 with TRBJ1-5; 7 bases are shared with TRBD1. CDR1 is KGHSH and CDR2 is LQKENI in the germline V gene. The CDR3 is 18 amino acids. The V and J ends lost 4 bases and 0 bases, in that order; junction bases with no gene match: 12. CDR3 DNA: TGTGCCAGCTCACAATCTGAGACAGGGTGGGGTAGCAATCAGCCCCAGCATTTT. This encodes CASSQSETGWGSNQPQHF.

J is TRBJ2-3 and V is TRBV7-9; 12 bases agree with TRBD2. This CDR3 is built from 15 residues. Germline V lookup: CDR1 SEHNR, CDR2 FQNEAQ (reference sequence). V gave up 3 bases and J gave up 6 bases; unmatched junction bases: 4. CDR3 sequence reads: CASSFLAGGRDTQYF. For the CDR3, the DNA is TGTGCCAGCAGCTTCCTAGCGGGGGGGAGGGATACGCAGTATTTT. The full variable domain, its missing parts supplied by reference TRBV7-9 and TRBJ2-3, is DTGVSQNPRHKITKRGQNVTFRCDPISEHNRLYWYRQTLGQGPEFLTYFQNEAQLEKSRLLSDRFSAERPKGSFSTLEIQRTEQGDSAMYLCASSFLAGGRDTQYFGPGTRLTVL.